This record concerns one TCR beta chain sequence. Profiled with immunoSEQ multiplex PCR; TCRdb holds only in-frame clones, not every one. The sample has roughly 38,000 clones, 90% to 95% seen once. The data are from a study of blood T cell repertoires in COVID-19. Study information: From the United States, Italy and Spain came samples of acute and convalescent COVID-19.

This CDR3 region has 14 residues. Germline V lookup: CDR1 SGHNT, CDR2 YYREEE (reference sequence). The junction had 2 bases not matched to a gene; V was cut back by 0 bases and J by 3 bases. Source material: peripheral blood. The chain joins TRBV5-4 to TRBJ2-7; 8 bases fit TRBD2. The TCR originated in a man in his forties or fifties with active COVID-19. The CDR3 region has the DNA TGTGCCAGCAGCTTGGCGGGGGGGAACTACGAGCAGTACTTC. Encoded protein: CASSLAGGNYEQYF.